The source of this TCR beta chain is a study of shared clonotypes between healthy human individuals. Overall study: Three plates were used per donor for CD4 naive, three for CD4 memory, two for CD8 naive and one for CD8 memory. Study results and caveats: When compared with the clonotypes that were shared by all four sorted-subset donors, the non-shared clonotypes turned out to have lower generation probabilities. The naive CD4 repertoires of several donors were compared, and approximately 5% of clonotypes were shared.

The assay used deep level. Sequencing was performed with immunoSEQ multiplex PCR; in TCRdb, only in-frame clones are kept and a portion is missing. Altogether more than 2 million clones are present, 85% to 95% being singletons, with the ten largest covering about 0.13%. The CDR3 sequence is 15 residues long. The germline gives CDR1 GTSNPN, CDR2 SVGIG (reference sequence). V gave up 0 bases and J gave up 6 bases, with 15 bases separating them. Comments on this clone: Its antigen is not known.

This sequence joins TRBV30 and TRBJ1-5; TRBD1 might be the D (5 bases). Sequences were obtained from naive CD4+ T cells sorted from blood. As for subset: CD45RA+ positively selected. The receptor was derived from a man between 18 and 29 years old in good health. The CDR3 sequence: CAWSVSGTQGQPQHF. In DNA, the CDR3 is TGTGCCTGGAGTGTATCGGGGACCCAGGGTCAGCCCCAGCATTTT.